The 27 T cell receptor beta chains given below trace back to one sample, sequenced in a study of early T cells in non-severe SARS-CoV-2 infection. Each CDR3 protein gets one entry after TCRdb re-called the 5' RACE reads with MiXCR. Here the sample spans around 63,000 distinct CDR3 sequences, less than 12% being singletons. This material consisted of whole blood, taken at baseline. These receptors came from an adult who was a healthcare worker with PCR-confirmed SARS-CoV-2 infection or an uninfected control (not recorded which).

The sample holds a few counts of this clonotype. The V call is TRBV7-8, the J call TRBJ2-7; D unclear. Germline CDR1 is SGHVS and CDR2 is FQNEAQ. V lost 8 bases and J 5 bases, leaving 7 bases between the germline ends. The CDR3 is 10 amino acids. CDR3 sequence: CASGVHEQYF. The CDR3 region has the DNA TGTGCCAGCGGGGTCCACGAGCAGTACTTC.

The table lists this clonotype with many counts. The chain recombines TRBV7-2 with TRBJ2-2; 7 bases are a match to TRBD2. Germline trimming cut 5 bases from V and 4 bases from J; bases unmatched to any gene: 10. The CDR3 contains 16 residues. The germline gives CDR1 SGHTA, CDR2 FQGNSA. The CDR3 bases are TGTGCCAGCAGCCCAATGGGGAGGGGTCCCACCGGGGAGCTGTTTTTT. It encodes CASSPMGRGPTGELFF.

The chain employs TRBV28 and TRBJ1-2; D remains unclear. Looked up from germline, CDR1 is MDHEN and CDR2 is SYDVKM. CDR3 length: 14 residues. V dropped 2 bases and J dropped 1 base, with 8 bases sitting between them. This CDR3 is CASSLEGLNYGYTF. The CDR3 region has the DNA TGTGCCAGCAGTTTAGAAGGCCTTAACTATGGCTACACCTTC.

The chain combines TRBV19 with TRBJ2-1; TRBD1 agrees at 9 bases. Germline V lookup: CDR1 LNHDA, CDR2 SQIVND (reference sequence). The V segment lost 5 bases and the J segment 0 bases; nucleotides outside the gene matches: 14. This CDR3 has 19 residues. The CDR3 here is CASSSWGTGISSSYNEQFF. The CDR3 DNA follows: TGTGCCAGTAGTTCCTGGGGGACAGGGATATCGAGCTCCTACAATGAGCAGTTCTTC.

The rearrangement joins TRBV5-1 to TRBJ2-3; D remains ambiguous. Germline CDR1 is SGHRS and CDR2 is YFSETQ. V was trimmed by 4 bases and J by 5 bases, leaving 8 bases between them. CDR3 length: 12 amino acids. The CDR3 DNA reads TGCGCCAGCAGCCGTTGGGGAGATACGCAGTATTTT. It specifies CASSRWGDTQYF.

There are a few counts of this clonotype. The chain has TRBV27 and TRBJ2-3; D is unresolved. This CDR3 contains 12 residues. The V gene lost 3 bases and the J gene lost 11 bases, with 12 bases spanning the gap. Per the germline V gene, CDR1 is MNHEY and CDR2 is SMNVEV (reference sequence). CDR3 residues: CASSFWPNKQYF. DNA of the CDR3: TGTGCCAGCAGTTTCTGGCCGAATAAGCAGTATTTT.

This clonotype was seen at least ten times. This chain uses TRBV19 with TRBJ2-2, with D tentatively TRBD1 or TRBD2 (5 bases each). This CDR3 has 15 residues. V lost 4 bases, J lost 3 bases, and 12 bases lay in between. Germline-derived CDR1 and CDR2 are LNHDA and SQIVND (reference sequence). This chain's CDR3 is CASSRGLIYTGELFF. DNA of the CDR3: TGTGCCAGTAGTAGGGGGTTGATATACACCGGGGAGCTGTTTTTT.

The sample holds a few counts of this clonotype. V usage is TRBV6-1 and J usage is TRBJ2-7, with no clear D. This CDR3 comprises 12 residues. Between the trimmed V and J ends, which lost 2 bases and 10 bases, there was a span of 12 bases. Germline V CDR1 and CDR2: MNHNS, SASEGT. CDR3 residues: CASSESLLAQYF. The CDR3 DNA sequence: TGTGCCAGCAGTGAATCCCTCTTAGCTCAGTACTTC.

This clonotype was counted only a few times. The V and J genes are TRBV5-4 and TRBJ2-3; no clear D. The V and J ends lost 0 bases and 2 bases respectively, with 16 bases between them. The length of the CDR3 is 17 residues. The germline CDR1 and CDR2 sequences are SGHNT and YYREEE (reference sequence). DNA for the CDR3: TGTGCCAGCAGCTTGGGTCAGGTTCGAATCAACACAGATACGCAGTATTTT. Translation: CASSLGQVRINTDTQYF. The full variable domain, its missing parts supplied by reference TRBV5-4 and TRBJ2-3, is ETGVTQSPTHLIKTRGQQVTLRCSSQSGHNTVSWYQQALGQGPQFIFQYYREEENGRGNFPPRFSGLQFPNYSSELNVNALELDDSALYLCASSLGQVRINTDTQYFGPGTRLTVL.

The J gene is TRBJ2-3, the V gene TRBV7-6, with 7 bases fitting TRBD2. Trimming cost V 1 base and J 2 bases; bases outside gene matches: 6. The length of the CDR3 is 16 residues. Germline V lookup: CDR1 SGHVS, CDR2 FNYEAQ. DNA for the CDR3: TGTGCCAGCAGCTTAGTAGTGGGAGGGGCCACAGATACGCAGTATTTT. Protein product: CASSLVVGGATDTQYF.

The V and J genes are TRBV6-2 or TRBV6-3 and TRBJ1-2; TRBD1 might be the D (5 bases). CDR1 and CDR2 (germline): MNHEY, SVGEGT. The CDR3 runs 14 residues. Trimming took off 5 bases at V and 8 bases at J, with 18 bases between the two ends. CDR3: CASSPPHRSGGYTF. The CDR3, as DNA: TGTGCCAGCAGTCCCCCCCACAGGAGCGGAGGCTACACCTTC.

This clonotype has a handful of counts. The J gene is TRBJ1-1, the V gene TRBV18; D remains ambiguous. Germline V gene sequence: CDR1 KGHSH, CDR2 LQKENI. CDR3 length: 12 amino acids. The germline V and J ends were trimmed by 5 bases and 0 bases, with 4 bases remaining between them. Written as DNA, the CDR3 is TGTGCCAGCTCAGAGGTGAACACTGAAGCTTTCTTT. Translation gives CASSEVNTEAFF.

In its sample, this clonotype was seen a few times. V usage is TRBV7-2 and J usage is TRBJ1-3; unclear D gene. The CDR3 is 12 amino acids. The V and J ends lost 5 bases and 2 bases respectively, with 4 bases between them. Germline V lookup: CDR1 SGHTA, CDR2 FQGNSA. The CDR3 protein is CASSRTGNTIYF. CDR3 coding DNA: TGTGCCAGCAGCCGCACTGGAAACACCATATATTTT.

This clonotype was picked up a small number of times. The V and J genes are TRBV10-3 and TRBJ2-2, with D tentatively TRBD1 or TRBD2 (6 bases each). Germline-derived CDR1 and CDR2 are ENHRY and SYGVKD. V lost 0 bases to trimming and J lost 0 bases, with 14 bases between them. The CDR3 spans 18 residues. The CDR3 DNA sequence: TGTGCCATCAGTGAGTCACCGGGGGCCCTCGCGAACACCGGGGAGCTGTTTTTT. Amino acid sequence: CAISESPGALANTGELFF.

This clonotype was detected ten times or more. The CDR3 loop reads CASSSGRKSSYNEQFF. CDR3 nucleotide sequence: TGTGCCAGCAGCTCAGGGCGGAAAAGCTCCTACAATGAGCAGTTCTTC. The chain employs TRBV7-9 and TRBJ2-1, with D tentatively TRBD1 (5 bases). The ends were cut back, 4 bases at V and 0 bases at J, with 13 bases in the middle. CDR1 is SEHNR and CDR2 is FQNEAQ in the germline V gene (reference sequence). The CDR3 totals 16 residues.

In its sample, this clonotype was seen many times. The chain is built from TRBV6-5 and TRBJ2-5; D not certain. Germline loops: CDR1 MNHEY, CDR2 SVGAGI. With 7 bases removed from V and 2 bases from J, the gap between germline ends came to 11 bases. This CDR3 is 13 amino acids long. CDR3: CASKAPAQETQYF. For the CDR3, the DNA is TGTGCCAGCAAGGCTCCTGCTCAAGAGACCCAGTACTTC.

This clonotype has at least ten counts. The chain couples TRBV6-6 to TRBJ2-7; unclear D gene. The CDR3 loop spans 11 amino acids. V was clipped by 5 bases and J by 7 bases, with 9 bases between them. Germline values: CDR1 MNHNY, CDR2 SVGAGI (reference sequence). In nucleotides, the CDR3 is TGTGCCAGCAGTGCCGATGGGGAGCAGTACTTC. It translates to CASSADGEQYF.

This clonotype counts as medium-sized. The J gene is TRBJ2-1, the V gene TRBV6-2 or TRBV6-3; D remains ambiguous. This CDR3 has 13 residues. The germline V gene encodes CDR1 MNHEY and CDR2 SVGEGT. V lost 5 bases to trimming and J lost 8 bases, with 13 bases between them. The CDR3 here is CASSDGGEYEQFF. The CDR3 nucleotides read TGTGCCAGCAGTGATGGTGGGGAATATGAGCAGTTCTTC.

CDR3 amino acids: CASSSSRGTYNSPLHF. The CDR3 DNA reads TGTGCCAGCAGCTCCTCTCGGGGCACCTATAATTCACCCCTCCACTTT. The chain joins TRBV7-8 to TRBJ1-6; TRBD1 might be the D (5 bases). The V end was cut by 4 bases, the J end by 2 bases, with 12 bases between. Germline CDR1 is SGHVS and CDR2 is FQNEAQ. CDR3 length: 16 amino acids.

This clonotype was found many times. V usage is TRBV6-5 and J usage is TRBJ2-2; 15 nucleotides line up with TRBD2. Germline V gene sequence: CDR1 MNHEY, CDR2 SVGAGI. The CDR3 is made up of 17 amino acids. V lost 5 bases, J lost 8 bases, and 9 bases stayed unmatched. CDR3: CASSQGLAGGGRGELFF. CDR3 nucleotide sequence: TGTGCCAGCAGTCAGGGACTAGCGGGAGGCGGTAGAGGGGAGCTGTTTTTT.

This clonotype has a count of ten or more. The V gene is TRBV29-1, the J gene TRBJ2-7, with 13 bases that match TRBD2. The CDR3 loop spans 16 amino acids. From germline, CDR1 is SQVTM and CDR2 ANQGSEA. The junction had 9 bases not matched to a gene; V was cut back by 4 bases and J by 3 bases. The CDR3 here is CSVGRLAGGLLYEQYF. CDR3 DNA sequence: TGCAGCGTTGGGCGACTAGCGGGAGGACTACTCTACGAGCAGTACTTC.

The chain uses TRBV6-5 and TRBJ2-1; 7 bases fit TRBD1. Germline loops: CDR1 MNHEY, CDR2 SVGAGI. CDR3 size: 15 residues. V was clipped by 5 bases and J by 4 bases; unmatched bases: 8. The DNA of the CDR3 is TGTGCCAGCAGTCCGAGGACAGGCTCGTACAATGAGCAGTTCTTC. Translating it yields CASSPRTGSYNEQFF.

This clonotype was seen ten or more times. The rearrangement links TRBV2 to TRBJ1-4; D is perhaps TRBD1 (6 bases). Between the trimmed V and J ends, which lost 4 bases and 3 bases, there was a span of 9 bases. Germline V gene sequence: CDR1 SNHLY, CDR2 FYNNEI. The CDR3 spans 14 residues. CDR3 coding DNA: TGTGCCAGCAGTGGACAGGTCTCTAATGAAAAACTGTTTTTT. This gives the protein CASSGQVSNEKLFF.

This clonotype showed up just a few times. The rearrangement uses TRBV7-2 and TRBJ1-2, with unresolved D. The V end was cut by 1 base, the J end by 8 bases, with 17 bases between. This CDR3 spans 15 amino acids. The V gene's germline CDR1 is SGHTA and CDR2 FQGNSA. The chain's CDR3 is CASSLVLGTVEGYTF. CDR3 bases: TGTGCCAGCAGCTTAGTCCTGGGCACGGTGGAGGGCTACACCTTC.

This clonotype was detected many times. The chain joins TRBV11-1 to TRBJ2-1; 10 nucleotides line up with TRBD2. In germline, CDR1 is SGHAT, CDR2 FQDESV (reference sequence). Unmatched junction bases numbered 0, after V lost 4 bases and J lost 0 bases. The CDR3 spans 15 residues. CDR3 DNA: TGTGCCAGCAGCTCTAGCGGGAGCTCCTACAATGAGCAGTTCTTC. Translated: CASSSSGSSYNEQFF.

The rearrangement joins TRBV28 to TRBJ2-5; D not resolved. CDR1 is MDHEN and CDR2 is SYDVKM in the germline V gene. There are 13 residues in the CDR3. With 7 bases removed from V and 9 bases from J, the gap between germline ends came to 18 bases. The CDR3 bases are TGTGCCAGCAAGGAAGGACCCCTAATGGCCCAGTACTTC. This encodes CASKEGPLMAQYF.

The chain uses TRBV7-2 and TRBJ2-7, with 8 nucleotides matching TRBD1. Trimming removed 5 bases from V and 7 bases from J; junction bases left unmatched: 10. CDR3 length: 14 amino acids. Germline V lookup: CDR1 SGHTA, CDR2 FQGNSA. The CDR3 is CASSPTRGRGEQYF. CDR3 nucleotide sequence: TGTGCCAGCAGCCCCACCAGGGGGCGCGGGGAGCAGTACTTC.